The clone carrying this TCR beta chain was seen repeatedly, ten times or more. What it binds is unknown. TCRdb redid the calling of the 5' RACE reads with MiXCR, one entry per CDR3 protein. The sample includes roughly 230,000 distinct CDR3 sequences, roughly 10% of them seen just once. This record comes from a study of CD8 T cells in ankylosing spondylitis. General study points: Disease-linked clones were reportedly significantly enriched in matched ankylosing spondylitis synovial fluid. Several of the motif variants were reported before in synovial fluid and blood from reactive arthritis.

This sequence originates from a male donor with ankylosing spondylitis or in good health (not recorded which). Sequenced sample: blood, either unsorted or a sorted T cell fraction (not recorded which).

CDR3 nucleotides: TGCAGCGTTACAGGTCGCTCTGGAAACACCATATATTTT. Its translation: CSVTGRSGNTIYF. V is TRBV29-1 and J is TRBJ1-3; possibly TRBD1 for D (5 bases). The V gene lost 5 bases and the J gene lost 0 bases, with 8 bases spanning the gap. Germline-derived CDR1 and CDR2 are SQVTM and ANQGSEA. The CDR3 consists of 13 residues.